One and the same sample provided the 13 T cell receptor beta chains below, sequenced in a study of shared clonotypes between healthy human individuals. Profiled with immunoSEQ multiplex PCR; TCRdb holds only in-frame clones, not every one. The profile covers around 1.9 million clones, with more than 85% appearing a single time and about 1.5% taken by the ten largest. Positively selected for CCR7, the CD45RO-negative cells used as naive CD8 cells excluded terminally differentiated effector memory CD45RA+ cells. The sequencing sample was made of naive CD8+ T cells from PBMCs. The origin of the receptors is a young man in good health. Some clones in this sample may be carry-over from other donors' samples.

This sequence joins TRBV9 and TRBJ1-4, with TRBD1 identical over 7 bases. The length of the CDR3 is 13 residues. Trimming cost V 2 bases and J 11 bases; bases outside gene matches: 6. Germline V CDR1 and CDR2: SGDLS, YYNGEE. CDR3 nucleotides: TGTGCCAGCAGCGTCCAACAGGGGATGAAACTGTTTTTT. As protein: CASSVQQGMKLFF.

Points on this clone: Other DNA variants within this sample encode the same CDR3. The rearrangement links TRBV5-1 to TRBJ2-5; D gene ambiguous. Germline values: CDR1 SGHRS, CDR2 YFSETQ. V was cut by 1 base and J by 2 bases, with 0 bases left in between. The CDR3 runs to 11 residues. The CDR3 reads CASSLQETQYF. CDR3 sequence (DNA): TGCGCCAGCAGCTTGCAAGAGACCCAGTACTTC.

This chain links TRBV4-1 with TRBJ2-2; 7 bases map to TRBD2. There are 18 residues in the CDR3. Trimming at V came to 1 base and at J to 1 base, leaving 9 bases not matched to a gene. Germline CDR1 is MGHRA and CDR2 is YSYEKL. Written as DNA, the CDR3 is TGCGCCAGCAGCCAAGCCCTAGCGGAGAAATGGAACACCGGGGAGCTGTTTTTT. It yields the protein CASSQALAEKWNTGELFF.

This chain links TRBV10-2 with TRBJ2-7, with TRBD1 as a possible D gene (6 bases). V lost 7 bases and J lost 2, with 9 bases in between. CDR1 and CDR2 (germline): WSHSY, SAAADI. The CDR3 runs to 12 residues. The CDR3 DNA is TGCGCCAGCACCCAGGGGCCCTACGAGCAGTACTTC. Its translation is CASTQGPYEQYF.

This sequence joins TRBV6-5 and TRBJ2-7; weak D call: TRBD2 (6 bases). The V and J ends lost 0 bases and 2 bases respectively, with 14 bases between them. The CDR3 consists of 16 residues. Germline V gene data show CDR1 as MNHEY and CDR2 as SVGAGI. Here the CDR3 reads CASSYSGSSEAYEQYF. CDR3 nucleotide sequence: TGTGCCAGCAGTTACTCCGGGAGTTCTGAAGCCTACGAGCAGTACTTC.

V gene TRBV27 combines with J gene TRBJ2-7; no clear D gene. The V and J ends lost 6 bases and 6 bases respectively, with 12 bases between them. The CDR3 totals 12 residues. Looked up from germline, CDR1 is MNHEY and CDR2 is SMNVEV (reference sequence). CDR3 amino acids: CASSPATGEQYF. CDR3 nucleotide sequence: TGTGCCAGCAGCCCAGCGACGGGCGAGCAGTACTTC.

The CDR3 loop reads CASSYRGVQPQHF. CDR3 DNA sequence: TGCGCCAGCAGCTACCGGGGCGTTCAGCCCCAGCATTTT. The chain has TRBV4-1 and TRBJ1-5; the D gene is possibly TRBD1 (5 bases). V was cut by 5 bases and J by 6 bases, with 11 bases left in between. In germline, CDR1 is MGHRA, CDR2 YSYEKL. The CDR3 has 13 residues.

The chain is built from TRBV28 and TRBJ2-5; the D gene could be TRBD1 or TRBD2 (6 bases each). This CDR3 is built from 16 residues. V lost 3 bases and J lost 0, with 14 bases in between. Germline V lookup: CDR1 MDHEN, CDR2 SYDVKM. The CDR3 region has the DNA TGTGCCAGCAGTTTGGGCCAGGGGAGGAACCAAGAGACCCAGTACTTC. Translated, it gives CASSLGQGRNQETQYF.

The genes are TRBV11-2 and TRBJ2-5; 9 bases map to TRBD1. Germline CDR1 and CDR2: SGHAT and FQNNGV. The CDR3 loop spans 16 amino acids. With 1 base clipped from V and 5 bases from J, the junction kept 8 bases outside the gene matches. CDR3 sequence: CASSLVGTGTLETQYF. The DNA of the CDR3 is TGTGCCAGCAGCTTAGTCGGGACAGGGACGTTGGAGACCCAGTACTTC.

The chain joins TRBV27 to TRBJ2-2; 10 bases fit TRBD2. The CDR3 runs 16 residues. CDR1 and CDR2 from the germline V gene are MNHEY and SMNVEV (reference sequence). Germline trimming cut 8 bases from V and 2 bases from J; bases unmatched to any gene: 8. CDR3 in amino acids: CASRVRTSGNTGELFF. In DNA form, the CDR3 reads TGTGCCAGCCGCGTCCGGACTAGCGGAAACACCGGGGAGCTGTTTTTT.

V is TRBV11-2 and J is TRBJ2-2, with TRBD1 identical over 9 bases. Trimming took 2 bases from V and 7 from J; bases not matched to a gene: 8. Germline V lookup: CDR1 SGHAT, CDR2 FQNNGV. The CDR3 spans 16 residues. CDR3 sequence reads: CASSLSRDRVSGELFF. The CDR3 bases are TGTGCCAGCAGCTTATCGAGGGACAGGGTCAGCGGGGAGCTGTTTTTT.

V and J are TRBV28 and TRBJ1-5; D uncertain. V was trimmed by 7 bases and J by 0 bases, leaving 10 bases between them. The CDR3 is 14 amino acids. The germline gives CDR1 MDHEN, CDR2 SYDVKM. In DNA, the CDR3 is TGTGCCAGCATGCGGATAGATAGCAATCAGCCCCAGCATTTT. It is translated as CASMRIDSNQPQHF.

The V call is TRBV11-2, the J call TRBJ2-7, with D perhaps matching TRBD1 (6 bases). Germline CDR1 and CDR2: SGHAT and FQNNGV. The CDR3 has 13 residues. V was trimmed by 5 bases and J by 7 bases, leaving 15 bases between them. CDR3 amino acids: CASSQGSLGEQYF. In nucleotides, the CDR3 is TGTGCCAGCAGCCAGGGGAGTCTGGGGGAGCAGTACTTC.